This T cell receptor (beta chain) was recorded in a study of T cell responses to AZD1222 COVID-19 vaccine. Study-level results: Just 5 to 7 AZD1222 recipients were seropositive at baseline. Repertoire samples came only from after the peak T cell response. Females made up more of the donors, who were largely white British, and clonal diversity may have come out too low.

Some clones are missing from TCRdb's copy, which holds only in-frame ones; the method was immunoSEQ multiplex PCR. The sample contains 95,000 to 110,000 clones, around 92% of which appear only once. The V and J ends lost 0 bases and 5 bases, in that order; junction bases with no gene match: 5. The CDR3 extends over 16 amino acids. Germline V CDR1 and CDR2: SGHRS, YFSETQ. Worth noting for this clone: Its antigen is currently unknown.

This TCR derives from an adult in good health. Source: peripheral blood, taken on day 0 of AZD1222 vaccination. The rearrangement uses TRBV5-1 and TRBJ2-2; 9 positions agree with TRBD2. The CDR3 loop is CASSLGSSGNTGELFF. The CDR3 nucleotides read TGCGCCAGCAGCTTGGGTTCTAGCGGGAATACCGGGGAGCTGTTTTTT.